This record looks at one T cell receptor (beta chain) sequence and its context. The antigen is not known. Method: immunoSEQ multiplex PCR; TCRdb's copy keeps in-frame clones and lacks some. The top ten hold about 2% of the sample, which has 70,000 or so clones, around 67% seen once. This sample stems from a study of vaccination effects on CD4 cells after COVID-19. About the research overall: Following the second dose by a median of 72 days, the post-vaccine samples were obtained.

Trimming took 3 bases from V and 4 from J; bases not matched to a gene: 9. The V gene's germline CDR1 is MNHNS and CDR2 SASEGT. This CDR3 contains 15 residues. Following a 10-day culture, CD4+ T cells were purified. Subjects were given two BNT162b2 or mRNA-1273 vaccine doses. No vaccinee had earlier SARS-CoV-2 infection, and nucleocapsid antibodies were negative. Half the medium was replaced with IL-2 medium on days 3 and 7. The source is a human donor who received a COVID-19 vaccine. Sequencing used CD4+ T cells from PBMCs cultured without peptide, obtained after COVID-19 vaccination. The rearrangement links TRBV6-1 to TRBJ2-7, with 7 bases aligning to TRBD2. CDR3 protein: CASSDPWGGHYEQYV. The CDR3 DNA is TGTGCCAGCAGTGACCCCTGGGGGGGTCATTACGAGCAGTACGTC.